The clone carrying this T cell receptor (beta chain) was observed a few times. TCRdb re-called the 5' RACE reads with MiXCR, one entry per CDR3 protein. The sample includes hundreds of thousands of distinct CDR3 sequences, around 15% of them seen just once. Germline values: CDR1 SGHTA, CDR2 FQGTGA. The V gene lost 0 bases and the J gene lost 7 bases, with 18 bases spanning the gap. The CDR3 is made up of 16 amino acids. The data originate from a study of T-cell memory formation after mild COVID-19. The chain links TRBV7-3 to TRBJ1-1; no definite D call. Source material: PBMCs or a T cell subset sorted from them (not recorded which). The TCR sequence derives from a man between 18 and 29 years old who had mild COVID-19 (a few samples of this study predate the infection). Cell type and time point are not known. The CDR3 bases are TGTGCCAGCAGCTTAACGGGTTCCCCTTGGATAGGTGAAGCTTTCTTT. Protein: CASSLTGSPWIGEAFF.